The clone carrying this TCR beta chain is a singleton in its sample. Its antigen is not identified. The germline V gene encodes CDR1 GTSNPN and CDR2 SVGIG (reference sequence). The junction had 6 bases not matched to a gene; V was cut back by 2 bases and J by 8 bases. The CDR3 is made up of 14 amino acids. This sample was taken from a study of Ad26.COV2.S vaccination and SARS-CoV-2 variants. Study-wide points: Researchers reported similar non-spike TCR breadth in vaccine and placebo recipients. There was reportedly substantial breadth in spike-specific CD8+ and CD4+ T cell responses after vaccination. Total responses of T cells may have been underestimated by the analyses of TCR breadth and depth.

Stated treatment: over 15 received Ad26.COV2.S at low or high dose, single or two shots; roughly five received placebo; per-sample allocation not given. Day 63 after the first injection of vaccine or placebo was the sampling time. Here immunoSEQ multiplex PCR was the method, and the copy in TCRdb shows in-frame clones only, minus some. The sample shows approximately 300,000 clones, around 83% of them seen only once. The rearrangement links TRBV30 to TRBJ2-2; TRBD1 aligns across 9 bases. The receptor's source is a person between 18 and 65 years old who received the Ad26.COV2.S COVID-19 vaccine or a placebo. The source was peripheral blood, collected in a trial of Ad26.COV2.S vaccine versus placebo. CDR3 bases: TGTGCCTGGAGTCCTACAGGGGGCAGGGGGGAGCTGTTTTTT. Amino acids: CAWSPTGGRGELFF.